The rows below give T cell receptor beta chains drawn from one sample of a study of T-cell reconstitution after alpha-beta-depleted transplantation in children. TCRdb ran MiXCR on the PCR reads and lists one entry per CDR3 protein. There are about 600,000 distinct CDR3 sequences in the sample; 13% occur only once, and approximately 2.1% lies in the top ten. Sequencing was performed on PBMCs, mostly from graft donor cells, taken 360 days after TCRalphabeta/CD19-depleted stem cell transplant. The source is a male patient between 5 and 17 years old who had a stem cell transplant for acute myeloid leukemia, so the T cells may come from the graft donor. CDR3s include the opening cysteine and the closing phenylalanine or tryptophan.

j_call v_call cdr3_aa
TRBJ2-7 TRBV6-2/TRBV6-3 CASSYNRGLAGPYEQYF
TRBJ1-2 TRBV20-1 CSGDRVGYGYTF
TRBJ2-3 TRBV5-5 CASDQPHYETTDTQYF
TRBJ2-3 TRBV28 CASRRLASTDTQYF
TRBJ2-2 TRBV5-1 CASSSGLANTNTGELFF
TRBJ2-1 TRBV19 CASSVPRGNEQFF
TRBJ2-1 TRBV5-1 CASSPGLAGKTIHNEQFF
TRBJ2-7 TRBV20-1 CSARVWQAYEQYF
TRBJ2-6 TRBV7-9 CASSLEQGESGANVLTF
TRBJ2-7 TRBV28 CASSTMYEQYF
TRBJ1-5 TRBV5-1 CASSLGPLMGPQHF
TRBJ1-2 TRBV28 CASRSTGLGGYTF
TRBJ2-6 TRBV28 CASLTRQAPPWANVLTF
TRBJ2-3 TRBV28 CASSLDRGILFGADTQYF
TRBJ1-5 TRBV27 CASSLRGLTNQPQHF
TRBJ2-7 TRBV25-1 CASSVPGLAGYYEQYF
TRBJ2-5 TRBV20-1 CSAGPQSAETQYF
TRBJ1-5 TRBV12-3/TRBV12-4 CASSTRQGQNSNQPQHF
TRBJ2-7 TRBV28 CASNLAMSSYEQYF
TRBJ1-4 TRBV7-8 CASSFGGNNEKLFF
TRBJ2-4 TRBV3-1 CASSQGGTDLAKNIQYF
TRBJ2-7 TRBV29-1 CSVEKDRGPYEQYF
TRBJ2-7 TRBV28 CASSSGAGGPRLSYEQYF
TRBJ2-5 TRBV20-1 CSARAMQTQYF
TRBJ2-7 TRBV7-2 CASSLLPVSYEQYF
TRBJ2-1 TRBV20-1 CSATDREQFF
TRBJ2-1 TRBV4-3 CASSRRGLAGVASYNEQFF
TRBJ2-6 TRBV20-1 CSASWGSGANVLTF
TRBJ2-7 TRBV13 CASSLRTSGTSYEQYF
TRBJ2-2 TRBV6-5 CASSYPNEVAAGELFF
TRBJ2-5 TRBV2 CASSGQGWKETQYF
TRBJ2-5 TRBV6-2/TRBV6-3 CASSYGRWGQETQYF
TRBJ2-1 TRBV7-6 CASSSETLRQASSYNEQFF
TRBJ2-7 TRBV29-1 CSAGASGRNEQYF